This TCR beta chain was sequenced in a study of blood T cell repertoires in COVID-19. This CDR3 has 18 amino acids. The germline V gene encodes CDR1 SGHNT and CDR2 YYREEE (reference sequence). V was clipped by 0 bases and J by 2 bases, with 17 bases between them. Clones were read by immunoSEQ multiplex PCR, and TCRdb kept only the in-frame ones, dropping some. The table records 40,000 to 45,000 clones, approximately 91% of them present only once. The sample was peripheral blood. The receptor was isolated from a human donor in a cohort sampled during active COVID-19. V and J are TRBV5-4 and TRBJ2-2, with D possibly being TRBD1 (5 bases). CDR3 region: CASSLGGHSMLNTGELFF. The DNA of the CDR3 is TGTGCCAGCAGCTTGGGGGGCCATTCCATGTTAAACACCGGGGAGCTGTTTTTT.